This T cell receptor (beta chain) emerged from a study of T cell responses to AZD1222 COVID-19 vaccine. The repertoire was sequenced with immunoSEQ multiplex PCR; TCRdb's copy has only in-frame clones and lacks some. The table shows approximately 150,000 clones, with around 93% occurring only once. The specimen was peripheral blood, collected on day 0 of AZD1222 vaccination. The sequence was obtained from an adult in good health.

CDR3 sequence: CASSENMNSPLHF. CDR3 sequence (DNA): TGTGCCAGCAGCGAAAATATGAATTCACCCCTCCACTTT. J is TRBJ1-6 and V is TRBV27; no clear D. The CDR3 is 13 amino acids. V lost 6 bases and J lost 7, with 10 bases in between. Germline assignment: CDR1 MNHEY and CDR2 SMNVEV (reference sequence).